This T cell receptor beta chain stems from a study of blood T cell repertoires in COVID-19. Study in general: From the United States, Italy and Spain came samples of acute and convalescent COVID-19.

Germline V lookup: CDR1 LGHNA, CDR2 YSLEER. The CDR3 sequence is 18 residues long. V trimming: 11 bases; J trimming: 5 bases; junction bases outside the gene matches: 18. TCRdb's copy holds only in-frame clones and misses some; the assay was immunoSEQ multiplex PCR. The sample carries some 150,000 clones, roughly 80% recorded once. Input material: peripheral blood. The TCR comes from a woman aged 45-65 years with active or convalescent COVID-19. The J gene is TRBJ2-5, the V gene TRBV4-3, with 15 bases lining up with TRBD2. The CDR3 reads CARRRPPGLAGGGETQYF. The CDR3 DNA follows: TGCGCCCGCCGCCGGCCCCCGGGACTAGCGGGGGGCGGGGAGACCCAGTACTTC.